The source of this TCR beta chain is a study of technical replicates of blood from a handful of donors (dated by TCRdb to the late 2010s). Libraries came from the immunoSEQ multiplex PCR assay. TCRdb limited this immuneACCESS table to in-frame rearrangements with V and J called. A share of clones is missing; checked studies link under half to unresolved V genes, and the rest is unexplained. This sample holds approximately 59,000 clones; around 88% were observed only once. The ten largest clones capture roughly 5.1% of the sample. In regard to this clone: Its antigen remains undetermined. The record has no base qualities; no much larger clone is one base away.

V is pared back by 0 bases and J by 1 base, with 9 bases lying between the germline termini. Counted from cysteine to phenylalanine, this CDR3 has 15 amino acids. Only the CDR3 DNA is retained, 45 bases long and in frame from the first base. CDR1 and CDR2, looked up from the germline V gene, are SGDLS and YYNGEE. The chain uses TRBV9 and TRBJ2-3; TRBD2 might be the D gene, on 6 matching bases. The clonotype comes from a human donor in good health. Some clones in this sample may be carry-over from other donors' samples. Source material: PBMCs. DNA sequence: TGTGCCAGCAGCGTAGTCGGGAGAGGCACAGATACGCAGTATTTT. Translation gives CASSVVGRGTDTQYF.